This T cell receptor beta chain was obtained from a study of human T cells and chemical hapten exposure. With regard to this clonotype: No antigen is known for it.

Study-wide findings and caveats: Patch test score rose with PT1 expanded TCR count, significant at thresholds 8, 16 and 32, not 4.

The time point denotes: patch test 1, 2 weeks after DPC sensitization. Treatment indicated: therapeutic diphenylcyclopropenone sensitization with weekly scalp DPC. Trimming pared 1 base from V and 0 bases from J, leaving 10 bases between. The CDR3 is 15 residues long. The germline CDR1 and CDR2 sequences are LGHDT and YNNKEL (reference sequence). TCRdb analysed the RACE reads with MiXCR anew, one entry per CDR3 protein. The sample lists about 99,000 distinct CDR3 sequences; approximately 13% were seen once. This receptor was taken from a woman in her 40s with alopecia areata. Some clones in this sample may be carry-over from other donors' samples. The sequenced sample was whole blood, obtained in connection with sensitization to the hapten diphenylcyclopropenone (DPC). This chain uses TRBV3-1 with TRBJ2-7, with a weak D call TRBD1 (5 bases). The CDR3 loop reads CASSQGQSSSYEQYF. The CDR3 DNA is TGTGCCAGCAGCCAAGGACAGTCTAGCTCCTACGAGCAGTACTTC.